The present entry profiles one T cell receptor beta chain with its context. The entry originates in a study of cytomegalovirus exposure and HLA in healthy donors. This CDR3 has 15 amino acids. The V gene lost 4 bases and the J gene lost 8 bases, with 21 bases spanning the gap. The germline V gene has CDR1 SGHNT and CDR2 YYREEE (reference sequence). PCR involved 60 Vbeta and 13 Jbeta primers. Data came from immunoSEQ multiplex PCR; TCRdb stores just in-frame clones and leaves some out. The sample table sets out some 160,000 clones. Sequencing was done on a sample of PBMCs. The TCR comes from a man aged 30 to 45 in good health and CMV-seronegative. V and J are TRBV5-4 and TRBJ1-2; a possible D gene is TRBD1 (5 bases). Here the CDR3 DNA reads TGTGCCAGCAGCATAGATCCCGGCCAGGGTGGCGGCTACACCTTC. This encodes CASSIDPGQGGGYTF.